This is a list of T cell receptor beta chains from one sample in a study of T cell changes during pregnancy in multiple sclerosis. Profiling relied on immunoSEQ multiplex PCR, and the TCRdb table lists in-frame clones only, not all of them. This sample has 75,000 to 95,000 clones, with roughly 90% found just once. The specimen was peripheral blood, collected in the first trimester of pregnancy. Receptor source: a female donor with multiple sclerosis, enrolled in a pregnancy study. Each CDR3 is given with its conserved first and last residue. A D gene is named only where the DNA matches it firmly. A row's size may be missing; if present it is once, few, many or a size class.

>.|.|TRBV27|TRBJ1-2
CASSLVSGAVDGYTF
TGTGCCAGCAGTTTAGTCTCAGGGGCCGTGGATGGCTACACCTTC
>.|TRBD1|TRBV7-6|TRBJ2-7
CASSLDDRVGEQYF
TGTGCCAGCAGCTTAGATGACAGGGTCGGCGAGCAGTACTTC
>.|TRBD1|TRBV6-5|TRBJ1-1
CASSYSWGQPAFF
TGTGCCAGCAGTTACTCTTGGGGACAGCCGGCTTTCTTT
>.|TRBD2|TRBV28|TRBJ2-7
CASSLWGSGRGYEQYF
TGTGCCAGCAGTTTATGGGGTAGCGGGAGGGGTTACGAGCAGTACTTC
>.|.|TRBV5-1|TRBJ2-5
CASSARTGQETQYF
TGCGCCAGCAGCGCCCGTACGGGGCAAGAGACCCAGTACTTC
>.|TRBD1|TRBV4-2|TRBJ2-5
CASSRGVAGGRDQETQYF
TGTGCCAGCAGTCGCGGGGTTGCAGGGGGCAGGGACCAAGAGACCCAGTACTTC
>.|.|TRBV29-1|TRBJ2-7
CSGGSPYEQYF
TGCAGCGGGGGCAGTCCCTACGAGCAGTACTTC
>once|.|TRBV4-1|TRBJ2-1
CASSHPRIYGGNEQFF
TGCGCCAGCAGCCACCCTAGGATATACGGGGGCAATGAGCAGTTCTTC
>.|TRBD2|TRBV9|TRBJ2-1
CASSVPVSGSEQFF
TGTGCCAGCAGCGTTCCCGTTAGCGGGAGTGAGCAGTTCTTC
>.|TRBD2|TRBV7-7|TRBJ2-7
CASSTGTGGEQYF
TGTGCCAGCAGCACAGGAACGGGGGGTGAGCAGTACTTC
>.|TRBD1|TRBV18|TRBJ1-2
CASSPLDRADYGYTF
TGTGCCAGCTCACCGCTGGACAGGGCGGACTATGGCTACACCTTC
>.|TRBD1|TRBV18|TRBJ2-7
CASSPGTGGSYEQYF
TGTGCCAGCTCACCTGGGACAGGGGGCTCCTACGAGCAGTACTTC
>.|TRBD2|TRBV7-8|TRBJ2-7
CASSLVWLAGENEQYF
TGTGCCAGCAGCTTAGTATGGCTAGCGGGAGAAAACGAGCAGTACTTC
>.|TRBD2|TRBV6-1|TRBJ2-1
CASSEVSWTSGRAVEQFF
TGTGCCAGCAGTGAAGTGAGTTGGACTAGCGGGAGGGCGGTTGAGCAGTTCTTC
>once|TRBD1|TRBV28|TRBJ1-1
CASSLGTGAYTEAFF
TGTGCCAGCAGTTTGGGGACAGGGGCATACACTGAAGCTTTCTTT
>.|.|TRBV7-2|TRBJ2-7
CASSSPHSGAYEQYF
TGTGCCAGCAGCTCCCCCCACTCAGGCGCCTACGAGCAGTACTTC
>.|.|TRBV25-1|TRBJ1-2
CASSEQGGGYTF
TGTGCCAGCAGTGAACAGGGCGGAGGCTACACCTTC
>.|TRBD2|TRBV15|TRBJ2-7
CATSRLTSGTYEQYF
TGTGCCACCAGCCGGTTGACTAGCGGGACCTACGAGCAGTACTTC
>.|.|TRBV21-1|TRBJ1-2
CARGQGPTAGYGYTF
TGTGCCAGAGGACAGGGACCCACCGCAGGGTATGGCTACACCTTC
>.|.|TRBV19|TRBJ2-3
CASSTGGNTDTQYF
TGTGCCAGTAGTACAGGGGGGAACACAGATACGCAGTATTTT
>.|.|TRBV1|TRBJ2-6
CTSEGGAAGALSSGANVLTF
TGCACCAGCGAGGGGGGGGCAGCCGGTGCCCTCAGCTCTGGGGCCAACGTCCTGACTTTC
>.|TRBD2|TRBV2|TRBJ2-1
CASSFLGGRIDEQFF
TGTGCCAGCAGCTTTCTGGGCGGGAGGATCGATGAGCAGTTCTTC
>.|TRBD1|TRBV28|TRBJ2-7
CASSLLGRGNEQYF
TGTGCCAGCAGTTTATTGGGCAGGGGGAACGAGCAGTACTTC
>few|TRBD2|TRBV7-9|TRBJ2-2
CASSASGRSGELFF
TGTGCCAGCAGCGCTAGCGGGAGAAGCGGGGAGCTGTTTTTT
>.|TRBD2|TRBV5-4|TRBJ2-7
CASRLAGGLNYEQYF
TGTGCCAGCAGATTAGCGGGAGGGCTTAACTACGAGCAGTACTTC
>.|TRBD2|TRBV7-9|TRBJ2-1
CASSSGLAGVEQFF
TGTGCCAGCAGCTCGGGACTAGCGGGAGTCGAGCAGTTCTTC
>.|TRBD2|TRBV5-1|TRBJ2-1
CASSPGLAGLNEQFF
TGCGCCAGCAGCCCGGGACTAGCGGGACTTAATGAGCAGTTCTTC
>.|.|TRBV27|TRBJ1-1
CASSLASRSTEAFF
TGTGCCAGCAGTTTGGCCAGTCGAAGCACTGAAGCTTTCTTT
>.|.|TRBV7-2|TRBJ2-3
CASSRSGRTDTQYF
TGTGCCAGCAGCCGTAGCGGACGCACAGATACGCAGTATTTT
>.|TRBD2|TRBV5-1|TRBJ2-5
CASSLGLAGGSETQYF
TGCGCCAGCAGCTTGGGACTAGCGGGAGGCTCAGAGACCCAGTACTTC
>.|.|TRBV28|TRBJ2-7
CASSFRGEQYF
TGTGCCAGCAGCTTCCGGGGCGAGCAGTACTTC
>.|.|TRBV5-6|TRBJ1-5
CASSSLNQPQHF
TGTGCCAGCAGCTCCCTTAATCAGCCCCAGCATTTT
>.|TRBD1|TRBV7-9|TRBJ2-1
CASSILDRGGEQFF
TGTGCCAGCAGCATTCTGGACAGGGGTGGGGAGCAGTTCTTC
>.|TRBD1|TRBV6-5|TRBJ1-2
CASRVITGAYGYTF
TGTGCCAGCAGAGTCATTACAGGGGCCTATGGCTACACCTTC
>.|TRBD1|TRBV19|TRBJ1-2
CASSIGGGGSSGYTF
TGTGCCAGTAGTATAGGTGGAGGGGGCTCATCTGGCTACACCTTC
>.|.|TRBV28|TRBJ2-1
CASRQVLPSNEQFF
TGTGCCAGCAGGCAGGTTCTTCCATCCAATGAGCAGTTCTTC
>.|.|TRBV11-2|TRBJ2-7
CASSLYLGEQYF
TGTGCCAGCAGCTTATACCTCGGCGAGCAGTACTTC
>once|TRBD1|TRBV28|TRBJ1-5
CASSLLGTGNQPQHF
TGTGCCAGCAGTTTGCTAGGGACAGGCAATCAGCCCCAGCATTTT
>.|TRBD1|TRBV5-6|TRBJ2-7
CASSFISRDREYF
TGTGCCAGCAGCTTTATTTCCCGGGACAGGGAGTACTTC
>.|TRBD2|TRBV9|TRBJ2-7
CASSVGGGMTYEQYF
TGTGCCAGCAGCGTAGGGGGGGGGATGACCTACGAGCAGTACTTC
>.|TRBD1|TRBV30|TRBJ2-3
CAWTAGTVTDTQYF
TGTGCCTGGACGGCCGGGACAGTCACAGATACGCAGTATTTT
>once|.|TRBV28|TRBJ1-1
CASSFPAGAWTEAFF
TGTGCCAGCAGTTTCCCTGCGGGGGCATGGACTGAAGCTTTCTTT
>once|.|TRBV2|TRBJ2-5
CASQPSGQETQYF
TGTGCCAGCCAACCGAGCGGTCAAGAGACCCAGTACTTC
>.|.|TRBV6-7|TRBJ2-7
CASSYPHVGRRSPEQYF
TGTGCCAGCAGTTACCCTCACGTCGGGAGACGATCGCCCGAGCAGTACTTC
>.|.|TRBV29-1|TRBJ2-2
CSVESQENTGELFF
TGCAGCGTTGAATCCCAGGAGAACACCGGGGAGCTGTTTTTT
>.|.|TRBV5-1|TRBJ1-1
CASSLSRQNTEAFF
TGCGCCAGCAGCTTGTCTAGGCAGAACACTGAAGCTTTCTTT
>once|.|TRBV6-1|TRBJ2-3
CASKALAGTDTQYF
TGTGCCAGCAAGGCACTAGCTGGCACAGATACGCAGTATTTT
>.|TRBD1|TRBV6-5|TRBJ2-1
CASSSAGTGPNEQFF
TGTGCCAGCAGTTCCGCCGGGACAGGGCCCAATGAGCAGTTCTTC
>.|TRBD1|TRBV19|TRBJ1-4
CASRRDRGEKLFF
TGTGCCAGTAGGAGGGACAGGGGAGAAAAACTGTTTTTT
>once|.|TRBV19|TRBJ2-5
CASSTADSTGGETQYF
TGTGCCAGTAGTACCGCCGACTCCACGGGTGGAGAGACCCAGTACTTC
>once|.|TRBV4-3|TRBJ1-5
CASSQDVNRGGQPQHF
TGCGCCAGCAGCCAAGATGTAAATAGGGGAGGCCAGCCCCAGCATTTT
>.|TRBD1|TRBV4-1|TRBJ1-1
CASSQPSRGRKTEAFF
TGCGCCAGCAGCCAACCTTCCAGGGGGCGGAAAACTGAAGCTTTCTTT
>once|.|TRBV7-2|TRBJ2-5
CASSYPLAGAEETQYF
TGTGCCAGCAGCTACCCACTTGCGGGGGCGGAGGAGACCCAGTACTTC
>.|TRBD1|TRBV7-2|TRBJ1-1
CASSPDRGNTEAFF
TGTGCCAGCAGCCCGGACAGGGGGAACACTGAAGCTTTCTTT
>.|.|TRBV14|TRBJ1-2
CASSQGGFTPYTF
TGTGCCAGCAGCCAAGGAGGTTTCACCCCCTACACCTTC